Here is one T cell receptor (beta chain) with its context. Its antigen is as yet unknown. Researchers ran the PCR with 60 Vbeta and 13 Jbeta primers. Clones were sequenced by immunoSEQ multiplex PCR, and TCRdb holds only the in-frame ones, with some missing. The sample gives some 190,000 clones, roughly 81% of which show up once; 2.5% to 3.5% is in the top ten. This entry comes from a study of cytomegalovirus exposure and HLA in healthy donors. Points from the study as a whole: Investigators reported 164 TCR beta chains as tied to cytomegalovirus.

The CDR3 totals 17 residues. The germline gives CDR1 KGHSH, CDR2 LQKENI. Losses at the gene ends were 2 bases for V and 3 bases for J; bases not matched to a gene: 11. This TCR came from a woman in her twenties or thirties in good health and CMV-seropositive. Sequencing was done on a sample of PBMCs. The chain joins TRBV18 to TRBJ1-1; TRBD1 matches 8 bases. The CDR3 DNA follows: TGTGCCAGCTCACCAAGACAGGGGAAGACGTGGGACACTGAAGCTTTCTTT. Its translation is CASSPRQGKTWDTEAFF.